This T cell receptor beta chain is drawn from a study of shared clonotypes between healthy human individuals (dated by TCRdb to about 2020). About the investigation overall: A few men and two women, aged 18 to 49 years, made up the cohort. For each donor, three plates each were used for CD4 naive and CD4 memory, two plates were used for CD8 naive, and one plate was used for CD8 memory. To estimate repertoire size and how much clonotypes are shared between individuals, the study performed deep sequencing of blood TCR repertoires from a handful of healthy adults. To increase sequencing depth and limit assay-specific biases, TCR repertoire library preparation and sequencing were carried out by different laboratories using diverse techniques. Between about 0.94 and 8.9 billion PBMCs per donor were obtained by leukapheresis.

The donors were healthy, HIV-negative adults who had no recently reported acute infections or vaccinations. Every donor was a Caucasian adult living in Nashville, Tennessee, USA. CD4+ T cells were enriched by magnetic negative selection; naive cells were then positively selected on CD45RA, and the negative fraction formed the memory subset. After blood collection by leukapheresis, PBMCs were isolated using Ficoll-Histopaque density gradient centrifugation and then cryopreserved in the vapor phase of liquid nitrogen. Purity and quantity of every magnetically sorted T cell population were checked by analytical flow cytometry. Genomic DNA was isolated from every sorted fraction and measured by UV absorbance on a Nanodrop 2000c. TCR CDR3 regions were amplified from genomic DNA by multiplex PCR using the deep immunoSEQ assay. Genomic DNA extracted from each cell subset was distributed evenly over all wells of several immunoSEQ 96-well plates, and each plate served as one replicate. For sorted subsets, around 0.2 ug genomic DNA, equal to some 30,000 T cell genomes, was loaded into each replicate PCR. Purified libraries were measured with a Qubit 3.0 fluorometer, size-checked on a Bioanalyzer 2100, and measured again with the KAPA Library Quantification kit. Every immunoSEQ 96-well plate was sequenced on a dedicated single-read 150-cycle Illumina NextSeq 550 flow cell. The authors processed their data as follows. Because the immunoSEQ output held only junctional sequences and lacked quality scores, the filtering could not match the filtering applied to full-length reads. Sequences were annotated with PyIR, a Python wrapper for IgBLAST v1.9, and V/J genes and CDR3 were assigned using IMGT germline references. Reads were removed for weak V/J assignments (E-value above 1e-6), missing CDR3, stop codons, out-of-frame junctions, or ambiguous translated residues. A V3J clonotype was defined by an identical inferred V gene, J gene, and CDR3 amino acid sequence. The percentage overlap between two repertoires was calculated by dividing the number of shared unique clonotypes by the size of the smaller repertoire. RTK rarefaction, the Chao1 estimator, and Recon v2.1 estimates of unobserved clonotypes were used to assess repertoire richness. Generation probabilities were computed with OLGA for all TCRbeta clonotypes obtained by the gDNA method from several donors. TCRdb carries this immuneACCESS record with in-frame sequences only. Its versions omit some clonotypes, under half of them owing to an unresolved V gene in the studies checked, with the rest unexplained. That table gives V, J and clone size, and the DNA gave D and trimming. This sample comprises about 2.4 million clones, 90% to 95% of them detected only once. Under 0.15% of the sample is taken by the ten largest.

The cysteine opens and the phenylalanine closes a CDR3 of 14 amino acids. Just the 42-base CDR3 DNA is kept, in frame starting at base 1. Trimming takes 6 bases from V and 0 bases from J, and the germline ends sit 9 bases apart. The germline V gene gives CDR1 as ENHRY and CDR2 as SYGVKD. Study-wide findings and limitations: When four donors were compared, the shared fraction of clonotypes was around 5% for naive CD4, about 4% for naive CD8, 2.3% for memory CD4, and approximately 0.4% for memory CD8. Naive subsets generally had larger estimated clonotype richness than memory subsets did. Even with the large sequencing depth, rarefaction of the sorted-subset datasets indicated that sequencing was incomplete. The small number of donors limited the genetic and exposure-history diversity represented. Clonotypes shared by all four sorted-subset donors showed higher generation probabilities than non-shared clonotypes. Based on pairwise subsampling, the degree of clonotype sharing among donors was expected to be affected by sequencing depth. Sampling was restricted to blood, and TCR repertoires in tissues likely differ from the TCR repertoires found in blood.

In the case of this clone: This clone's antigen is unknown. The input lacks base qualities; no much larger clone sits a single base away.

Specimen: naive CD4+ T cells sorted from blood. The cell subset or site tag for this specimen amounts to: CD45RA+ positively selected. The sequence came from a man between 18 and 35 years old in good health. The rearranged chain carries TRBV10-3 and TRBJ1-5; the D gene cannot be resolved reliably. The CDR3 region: CAISPSYSNQPQHF. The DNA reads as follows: TGTGCCATCAGCCCAAGTTATAGCAATCAGCCCCAGCATTTT.